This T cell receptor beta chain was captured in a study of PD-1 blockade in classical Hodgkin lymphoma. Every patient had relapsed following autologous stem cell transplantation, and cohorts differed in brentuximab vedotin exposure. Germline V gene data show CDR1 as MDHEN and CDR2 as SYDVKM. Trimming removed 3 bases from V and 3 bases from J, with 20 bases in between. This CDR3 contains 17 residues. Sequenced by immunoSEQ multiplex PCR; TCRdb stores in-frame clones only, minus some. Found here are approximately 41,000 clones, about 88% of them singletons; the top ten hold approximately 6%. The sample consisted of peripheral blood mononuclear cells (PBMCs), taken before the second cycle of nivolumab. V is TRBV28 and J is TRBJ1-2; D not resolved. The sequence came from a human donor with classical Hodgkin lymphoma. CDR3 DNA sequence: TGTGCCAGCAGTTTTCGGATTTTAATACGAGGTGACTATGGCTACACCTTC. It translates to CASSFRILIRGDYGYTF.